Below, 14 T cell receptor beta chains from the same sample are listed, as sequenced in a study of blood T cell repertoires in COVID-19. Profiled with immunoSEQ multiplex PCR; TCRdb holds only in-frame clones, not every one. The data show some 140,000 clones, around 83% seen once. Sequenced: peripheral blood. These TCRs come from a woman aged 55-70 years with COVID-19, enrolled during active disease.

The chain uses TRBV10-3 and TRBJ2-7; D not resolved. Per the germline V gene, CDR1 is ENHRY and CDR2 is SYGVKD. With 4 bases removed from V and 3 bases from J, the gap between germline ends came to 7 bases. CDR3 length: 12 amino acids. The CDR3 sequence is CAISGSSYEQYF. Here the CDR3 DNA reads TGTGCCATCAGTGGTAGCAGCTACGAGCAGTACTTC.

The sample holds a few counts of this clone. The rearrangement uses TRBV10-1 and TRBJ1-1; unclear D gene. V was pared by 6 bases and J by 4 bases, with 15 bases between. Germline lookup yields CDR1 WNHNN and CDR2 SYGVQD (reference sequence). This CDR3 has 14 residues. CDR3 sequence: CASSQTTLGTEAFF. CDR3 nucleotides: TGCGCCAGCAGCCAGACTACCCTGGGCACTGAAGCTTTCTTT.

The chain has TRBV10-3 and TRBJ1-3; weak D call: TRBD1 (5 bases). Germline values: CDR1 ENHRY, CDR2 SYGVKD. V was shortened by 3 bases and J by 2 bases, with 8 bases between the two germline ends. The CDR3 length is 14 residues. CDR3 sequence (DNA): TGTGCCATCAGTGACCCCAGGGCTGGAAACACCATATATTTT. Translation gives CAISDPRAGNTIYF.

The chain carries TRBV29-1 and TRBJ1-2; D unresolved. Trimming cost V 2 bases and J 7 bases, with 8 bases left between them. CDR1 and CDR2 (germline): SQVTM, ANQGSEA. The CDR3 is 11 residues long. CDR3 residues: CSVELGVGYTF. CDR3 coding DNA: TGCAGCGTTGAATTGGGAGTTGGCTACACCTTC.

The chain has TRBV7-9 and TRBJ2-1, with 14 bases identical to TRBD2. The V and J ends lost 3 bases and 12 bases, in that order; junction bases with no gene match: 10. Germline CDR1 and CDR2: SEHNR and FQNEAQ (reference sequence). CDR3 length: 16 amino acids. CDR3 in amino acids: CASSLAGTSGSEGQFF. The CDR3 coding sequence is TGTGCCAGCAGCTTGGCTGGGACTAGCGGGAGTGAGGGGCAGTTCTTC.

This clone was seen only once. V is TRBV9 and J is TRBJ1-1; 8 nucleotides align to TRBD1. The CDR3 runs to 16 residues. J lost 2 bases, V lost 3 bases, and 9 bases had no gene match. Germline CDR1 and CDR2: SGDLS and YYNGEE. The DNA of the CDR3 is TGTGCCAGCAGCGCCGCAGGAGGGACAGGTAACACTGAAGCTTTCTTT. It yields the protein CASSAAGGTGNTEAFF.

This chain links TRBV6-6 with TRBJ2-1, with 15 bases identical to TRBD2. The germline CDR1 and CDR2 sequences are MNHNY and SVGAGI (reference sequence). The length of the CDR3 is 18 residues. Germline trimming cut 5 bases from V and 8 bases from J; bases unmatched to any gene: 13. In DNA, the CDR3 is TGTGCCAGCAGTCCCCTGGGACTAGCGGGGGGTTCTGGGGATGAGCAGTTCTTC. Amino acid sequence: CASSPLGLAGGSGDEQFF.

This chain uses TRBV13 with TRBJ2-5; D is possibly TRBD1 (5 bases). CDR3 length: 15 amino acids. CDR1 is PRHDT and CDR2 is FYEKMQ in the germline V gene (reference sequence). V was pared by 0 bases and J by 5 bases, with 13 bases between. In nucleotides, the CDR3 is TGTGCCAGCAGCTTAGGCCCAGGACCAGGGGAGACCCAGTACTTC. As protein: CASSLGPGPGETQYF.

The rearrangement links TRBV5-1 to TRBJ2-5, with TRBD1 matching over 10 bases. J lost 2 bases, V lost 2 bases, and 6 bases had no gene match. Per the germline V gene, CDR1 is SGHRS and CDR2 is YFSETQ. CDR3 length: 16 amino acids. The DNA for the CDR3 is TGCGCCAGCAGCTTTACCCGGGACAGGGGACAAGAGACCCAGTACTTC. As protein: CASSFTRDRGQETQYF.

The rearrangement uses TRBV19 and TRBJ2-5; 12 positions agree with TRBD2. Trimming removed 7 bases from V and 1 base from J; junction bases left unmatched: 7. Germline CDR1 reads LNHDA; CDR2 reads SQIVND (reference sequence). This CDR3 spans 16 amino acids. The CDR3 bases are TGTGCCAGTAAGCTAGCGGGGGGGGGATCCCAAGAGACCCAGTACTTC. Its protein is CASKLAGGGSQETQYF. The whole variable domain, filled in from reference TRBV19 and TRBJ2-5, reads DGGITQSPKYLFRKEGQNVTLSCEQNLNHDAMYWYRQDPGQGLRLIYYSQIVNDFQKGDIAEGYSVSREKKESFPLTVTSAQKNPTAFYLCASKLAGGGSQETQYFGPGTRLLVL.

In nucleotides, the CDR3 is TGTGCCAGCAGTTTCGGCAGGGGGTACGCTCAGCCCCAGCATTTT. Protein: CASSFGRGYAQPQHF. The chain joins TRBV27 to TRBJ1-5; 7 nucleotides line up with TRBD1. V was clipped by 3 bases and J by 6 bases; unmatched bases: 8. The CDR3 contains 15 residues. Germline V gene lookup returns CDR1 MNHEY and CDR2 SMNVEV (reference sequence).

V gene TRBV6-2 or TRBV6-3 combines with J gene TRBJ2-1, with a weak D call TRBD2 (5 bases). The length of the CDR3 is 15 residues. The germline gives CDR1 MNHEY, CDR2 SVGEGT. Trimming stripped 4 bases from V and 3 bases from J, with 13 bases between. The CDR3 here is CASSSAASFYNEQFF. CDR3 nucleotide sequence: TGTGCCAGCAGTTCAGCGGCCAGTTTCTACAATGAGCAGTTCTTC.

The V call is TRBV3-1 (or the pseudogene TRBV3-2), the J call TRBJ2-1; TRBD2 agrees at 7 bases. Trimming removed 2 bases from V and 0 bases from J; junction bases left unmatched: 4. The CDR3 is 16 residues long. Germline CDR1 LGHDT, CDR2 YNNKEL (reference sequence). CDR3 protein: CASSQLAVSSYNEQFF. The DNA of the CDR3 is TGTGCCAGCAGCCAACTAGCGGTTAGCTCCTACAATGAGCAGTTCTTC.

This chain joins TRBV6-5 and TRBJ1-5; the D gene is possibly TRBD1 (6 bases). Trimming stripped 6 bases from V and 2 bases from J, with 11 bases between. Germline V gene sequence: CDR1 MNHEY, CDR2 SVGAGI. The CDR3 has 14 amino acids. The CDR3 DNA sequence: TGTGCCAGCAGCCTTACAGGGCGCAATCAGCCCCAGCATTTT. Translated, it gives CASSLTGRNQPQHF.